Sequencing of this T cell receptor (beta chain) was carried out in a study of blood T cell repertoires in COVID-19. Study overall: Nucleic acid was either cDNA or gDNA, and it came from T cells, B-cell-depleted T cells, or PBMCs.

Germline-derived CDR1 and CDR2 are GTSNPN and SVGIG (reference sequence). This CDR3 contains 12 residues. Deletions cut 3 bases from V and 10 bases from J, with 15 bases between. Study processing details: For nucleated cells, counts were estimated from reference gene primer amplification. The data were produced by immunoSEQ multiplex PCR, yet TCRdb's version contains in-frame clones alone and is incomplete. The DNA gave D and trimming, while V, J and clone size come from that table. The sample carries around 300,000 clones, over 75% recorded once. This receptor was identified in a woman aged 70-85 years with acute or convalescent COVID-19. This chain connects TRBV30 to TRBJ1-1; a possible D gene is TRBD1 (5 bases). The sample comprised peripheral blood. The DNA of the CDR3 is TGTGCCTGGAGCCGGGGGGTCGGGGGAGCTTTCTTT. This gives the protein CAWSRGVGGAFF.